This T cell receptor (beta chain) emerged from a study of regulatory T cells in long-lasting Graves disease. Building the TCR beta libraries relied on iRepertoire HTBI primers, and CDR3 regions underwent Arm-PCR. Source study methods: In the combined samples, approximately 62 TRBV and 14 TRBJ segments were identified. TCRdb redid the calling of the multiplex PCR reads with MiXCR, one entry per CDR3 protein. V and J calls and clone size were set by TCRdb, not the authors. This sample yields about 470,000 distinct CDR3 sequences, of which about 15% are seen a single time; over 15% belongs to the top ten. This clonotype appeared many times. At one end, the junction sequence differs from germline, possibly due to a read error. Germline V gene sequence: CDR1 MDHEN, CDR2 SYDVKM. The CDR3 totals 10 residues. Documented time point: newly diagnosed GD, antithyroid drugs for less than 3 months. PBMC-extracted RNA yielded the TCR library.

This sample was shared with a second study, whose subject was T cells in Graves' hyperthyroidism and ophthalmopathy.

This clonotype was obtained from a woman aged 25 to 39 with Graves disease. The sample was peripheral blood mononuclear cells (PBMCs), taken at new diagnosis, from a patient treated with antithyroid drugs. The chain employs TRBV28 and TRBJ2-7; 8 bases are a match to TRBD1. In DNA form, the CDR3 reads TGTGCCAGCAGCGGACAGGGCCCCACATTC. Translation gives CASSGQGPTF.